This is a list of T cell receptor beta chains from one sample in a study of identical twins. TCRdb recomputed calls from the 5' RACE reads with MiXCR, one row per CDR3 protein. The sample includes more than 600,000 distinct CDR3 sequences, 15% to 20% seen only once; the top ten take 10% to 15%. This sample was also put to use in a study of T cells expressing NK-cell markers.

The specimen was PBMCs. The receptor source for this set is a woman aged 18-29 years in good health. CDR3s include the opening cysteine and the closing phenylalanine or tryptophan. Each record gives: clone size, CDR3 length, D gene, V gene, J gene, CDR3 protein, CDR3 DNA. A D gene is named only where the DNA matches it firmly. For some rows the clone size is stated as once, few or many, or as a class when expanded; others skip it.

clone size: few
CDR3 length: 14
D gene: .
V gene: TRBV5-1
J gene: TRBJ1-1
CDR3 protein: CASSLEGRATEAFF
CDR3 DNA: TGCGCCAGCAGCTTGGAAGGCAGGGCCACTGAAGCTTTCTTT

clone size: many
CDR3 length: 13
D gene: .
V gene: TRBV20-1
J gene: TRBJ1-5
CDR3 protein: CSAGRGSNQPQHF
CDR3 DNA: TGCAGTGCCGGTCGTGGTAGCAATCAGCCCCAGCATTTT

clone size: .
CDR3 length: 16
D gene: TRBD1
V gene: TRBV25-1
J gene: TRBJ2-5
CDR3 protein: CASSEATGGIGETQYF
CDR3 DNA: TGTGCCAGCAGTGAGGCGACAGGGGGGATCGGAGAGACCCAGTACTTC

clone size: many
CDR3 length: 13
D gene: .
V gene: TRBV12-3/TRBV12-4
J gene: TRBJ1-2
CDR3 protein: CASSLGENYGYTF
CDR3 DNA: TGTGCCAGCAGTTTAGGGGAGAACTATGGCTACACCTTC

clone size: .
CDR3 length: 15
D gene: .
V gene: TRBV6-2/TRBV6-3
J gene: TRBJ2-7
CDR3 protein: CASSYGGGASYEQHF
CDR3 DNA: TGTGCCAGCAGTTACGGTGGCGGGGCATCCTACGAGCAGCACTTC

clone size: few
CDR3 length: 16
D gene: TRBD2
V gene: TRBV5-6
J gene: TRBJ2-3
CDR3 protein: CASSLVAGGITDTQYF
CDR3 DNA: TGTGCCAGCAGCTTGGTTGCGGGAGGGATCACAGATACGCAGTATTTT

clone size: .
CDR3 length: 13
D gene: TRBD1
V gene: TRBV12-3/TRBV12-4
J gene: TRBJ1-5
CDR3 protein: CASRNRGTQPQHF
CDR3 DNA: TGTGCCAGCAGGAACAGGGGTACTCAGCCCCAGCATTTT

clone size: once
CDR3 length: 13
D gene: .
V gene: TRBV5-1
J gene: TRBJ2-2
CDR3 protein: CASSYLGTGELFF
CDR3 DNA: TGCGCCAGCAGCTACCTGGGCACCGGGGAGCTGTTTTTT

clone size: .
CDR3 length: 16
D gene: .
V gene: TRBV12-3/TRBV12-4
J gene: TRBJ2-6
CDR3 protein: CASSLSGRAGANVLTF
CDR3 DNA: TGTGCCAGCAGTTTAAGTGGGAGAGCTGGGGCCAACGTCCTGACTTTC

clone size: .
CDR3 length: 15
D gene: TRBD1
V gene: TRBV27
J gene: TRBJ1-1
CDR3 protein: CASSPRQGSRSQAFF
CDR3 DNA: TGTGCCAGCAGCCCGCGACAGGGGTCACGTTCCCAAGCTTTCTTT

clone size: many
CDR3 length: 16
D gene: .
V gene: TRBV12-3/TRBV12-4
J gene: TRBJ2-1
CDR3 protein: CASTPRRGLNYNEQFF
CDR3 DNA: TGTGCCAGCACTCCTAGGCGGGGCTTAAACTACAATGAGCAGTTCTTC

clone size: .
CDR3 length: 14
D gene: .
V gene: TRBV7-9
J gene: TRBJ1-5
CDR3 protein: CASSLGGEWQPQHF
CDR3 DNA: TGTGCCAGCAGCTTAGGCGGGGAATGGCAGCCCCAGCATTTT

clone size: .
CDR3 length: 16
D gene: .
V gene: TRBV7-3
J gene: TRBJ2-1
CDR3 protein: CASSLTPRTSYNEQFF
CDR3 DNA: TGTGCCAGCAGCTTAACGCCTAGGACCTCCTACAATGAGCAGTTCTTC

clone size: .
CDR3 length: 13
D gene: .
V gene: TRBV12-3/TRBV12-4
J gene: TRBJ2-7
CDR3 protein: CASSFGPRNEQYF
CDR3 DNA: TGTGCCAGCAGTTTCGGCCCTCGGAACGAGCAGTACTTC

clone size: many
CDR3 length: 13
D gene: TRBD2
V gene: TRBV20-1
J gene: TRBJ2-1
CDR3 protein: CSASGGSYNEQFF
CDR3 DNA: TGCAGTGCTAGCGGGGGGTCCTACAATGAGCAGTTCTTC

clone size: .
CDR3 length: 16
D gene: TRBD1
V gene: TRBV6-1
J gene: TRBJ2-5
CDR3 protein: CASCIAAGQGQETQYF
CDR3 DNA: TGTGCCAGCTGTATAGCCGCGGGACAGGGGCAAGAGACCCAGTACTTC

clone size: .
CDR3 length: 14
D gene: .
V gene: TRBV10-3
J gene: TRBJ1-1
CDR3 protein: CAISASQGLREAFF
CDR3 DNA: TGTGCCATCAGTGCTTCCCAGGGACTACGAGAAGCTTTCTTT

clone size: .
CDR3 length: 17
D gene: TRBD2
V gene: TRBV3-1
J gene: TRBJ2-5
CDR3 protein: CASSQRLLAGEGETQYF
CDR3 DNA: TGTGCCAGCAGCCAAAGGTTGCTAGCGGGAGAAGGAGAGACCCAGTACTTC

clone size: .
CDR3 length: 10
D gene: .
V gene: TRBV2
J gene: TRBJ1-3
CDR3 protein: CASIGLASYF
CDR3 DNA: TGTGCCAGCATAGGGTTGGCGTCCTATTTT

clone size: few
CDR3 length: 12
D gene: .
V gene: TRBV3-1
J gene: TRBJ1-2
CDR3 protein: CASSHGGMGYTF
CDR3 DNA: TGTGCCAGCAGCCACGGGGGGATGGGCTACACCTTC

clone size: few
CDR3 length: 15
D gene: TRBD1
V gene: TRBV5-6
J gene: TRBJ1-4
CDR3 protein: CASSGRGQGGEKLFF
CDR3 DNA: TGTGCCAGCAGCGGCCGGGGACAGGGGGGTGAAAAACTGTTTTTT

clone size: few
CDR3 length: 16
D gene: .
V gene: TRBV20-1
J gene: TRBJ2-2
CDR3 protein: CSAGASTYQNTGELFF
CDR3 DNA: TGCAGTGCCGGAGCCTCGACTTATCAGAACACCGGGGAGCTGTTTTTT

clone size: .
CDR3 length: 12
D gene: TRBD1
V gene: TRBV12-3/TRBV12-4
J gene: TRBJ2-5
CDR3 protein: CARRQGQETQYF
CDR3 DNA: TGTGCCAGGAGACAGGGTCAAGAGACCCAGTACTTC

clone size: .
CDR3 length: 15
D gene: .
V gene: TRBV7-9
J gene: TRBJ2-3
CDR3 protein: CASSTRGSGADTQYF
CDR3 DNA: TGTGCCAGCAGCACGCGAGGGAGCGGAGCAGATACGCAGTATTTT

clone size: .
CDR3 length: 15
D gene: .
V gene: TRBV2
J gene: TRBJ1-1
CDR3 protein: CASSVTGIFNTEAFF
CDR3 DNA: TGTGCCAGCAGTGTTACAGGGATCTTTAACACTGAAGCTTTCTTT

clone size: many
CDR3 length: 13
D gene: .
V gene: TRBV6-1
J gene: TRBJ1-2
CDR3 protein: CASSANGRDGYTF
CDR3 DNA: TGTGCCAGCAGTGCCAATGGGAGGGATGGCTACACCTTC

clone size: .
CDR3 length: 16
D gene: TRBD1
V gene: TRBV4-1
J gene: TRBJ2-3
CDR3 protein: CASSQVQGASTDTQYF
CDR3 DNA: TGCGCCAGCAGCCAAGTCCAGGGGGCTAGCACAGATACGCAGTATTTT

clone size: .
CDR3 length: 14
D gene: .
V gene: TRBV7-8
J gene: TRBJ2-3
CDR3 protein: CASTPLPSKDTQYF
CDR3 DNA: TGTGCCAGCACCCCTCTACCTTCCAAAGATACGCAGTATTTT

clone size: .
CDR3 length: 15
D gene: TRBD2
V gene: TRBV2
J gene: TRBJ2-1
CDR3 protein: CATQLAGGNYNEQFF
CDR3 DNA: TGTGCCACCCAACTGGCGGGAGGGAATTACAATGAGCAGTTCTTC

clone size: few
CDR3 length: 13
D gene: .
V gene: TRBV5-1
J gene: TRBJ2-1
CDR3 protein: CASTVLGFDEQFF
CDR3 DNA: TGCGCCAGCACGGTTCTAGGGTTCGATGAGCAGTTCTTC

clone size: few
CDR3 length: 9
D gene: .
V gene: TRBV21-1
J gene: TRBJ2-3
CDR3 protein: CASNYTQYF
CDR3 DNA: TGTGCCAGTAATTATACGCAGTATTTT

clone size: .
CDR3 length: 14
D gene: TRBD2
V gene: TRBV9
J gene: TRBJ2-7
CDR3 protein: CASGTASGAYEQYF
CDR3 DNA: TGTGCCAGCGGGACGGCTAGCGGGGCCTACGAGCAGTACTTC

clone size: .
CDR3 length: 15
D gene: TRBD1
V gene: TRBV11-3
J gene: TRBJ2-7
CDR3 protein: CASSPPGTGEGEQYF
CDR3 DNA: TGTGCCAGCAGCCCCCCCGGGACAGGGGAAGGCGAGCAGTACTTC

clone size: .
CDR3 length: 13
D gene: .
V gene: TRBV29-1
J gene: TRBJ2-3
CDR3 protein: CSVGTVLTDTQYF
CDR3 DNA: TGCAGCGTAGGGACGGTGCTGACAGATACGCAGTATTTT

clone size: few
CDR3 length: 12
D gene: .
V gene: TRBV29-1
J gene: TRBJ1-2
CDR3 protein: CSVEGRQYGYTF
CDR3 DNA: TGCAGCGTTGAAGGCAGGCAATATGGCTACACCTTC

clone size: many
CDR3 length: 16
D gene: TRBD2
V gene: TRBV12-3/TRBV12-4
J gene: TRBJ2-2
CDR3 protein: CASTMGAGVNTGELFF
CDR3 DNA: TGTGCCAGCACCATGGGAGCGGGAGTAAATACCGGGGAGCTGTTTTTT

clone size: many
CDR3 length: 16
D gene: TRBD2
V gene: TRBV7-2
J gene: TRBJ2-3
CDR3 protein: CASSLTSVGSTDTQYF
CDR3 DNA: TGTGCCAGCAGCTTAACTAGCGTCGGTAGCACAGATACGCAGTATTTT

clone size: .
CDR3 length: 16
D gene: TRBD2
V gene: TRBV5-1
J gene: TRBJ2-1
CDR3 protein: CASSFKLAGSYNEQFF
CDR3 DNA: TGCGCCAGCAGCTTTAAACTAGCGGGTTCCTACAATGAGCAGTTCTTC

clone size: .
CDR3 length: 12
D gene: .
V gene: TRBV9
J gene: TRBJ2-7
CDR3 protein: CASSKQGKEQYF
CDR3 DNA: TGTGCCAGCAGCAAACAGGGTAAGGAGCAGTACTTC

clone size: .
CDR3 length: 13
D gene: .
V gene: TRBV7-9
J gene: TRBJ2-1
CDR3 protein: CASRRGRQNEQFF
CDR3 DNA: TGTGCCAGCAGAAGAGGACGGCAAAATGAGCAGTTCTTC

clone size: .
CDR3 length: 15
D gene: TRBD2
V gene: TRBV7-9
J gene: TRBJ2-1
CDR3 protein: CASSDRTSGGNEQFF
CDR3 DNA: TGTGCCAGCAGCGATCGGACTAGCGGGGGGAATGAGCAGTTCTTC

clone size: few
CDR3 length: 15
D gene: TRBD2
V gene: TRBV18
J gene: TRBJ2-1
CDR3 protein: CASSPRSGVYNEQFF
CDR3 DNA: TGTGCCAGCTCACCGCGTAGCGGGGTCTACAATGAGCAGTTCTTC

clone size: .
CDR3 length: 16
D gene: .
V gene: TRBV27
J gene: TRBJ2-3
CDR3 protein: CASTRLAPGSQDTQYF
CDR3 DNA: TGTGCCAGCACTCGACTGGCCCCGGGGTCTCAAGATACGCAGTATTTT

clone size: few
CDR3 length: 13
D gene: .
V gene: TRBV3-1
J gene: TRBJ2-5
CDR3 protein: CASSHPNTETQYF
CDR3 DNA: TGTGCCAGCAGCCACCCCAATACGGAGACCCAGTACTTC

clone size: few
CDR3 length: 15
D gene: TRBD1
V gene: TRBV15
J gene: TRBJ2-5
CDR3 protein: CATSRETGHQETQYF
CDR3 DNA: TGTGCCACCAGCAGAGAGACAGGGCACCAAGAGACCCAGTACTTC

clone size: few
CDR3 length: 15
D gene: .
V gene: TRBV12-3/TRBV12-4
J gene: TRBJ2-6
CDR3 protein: CASSLQEAGANVLTF
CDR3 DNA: TGTGCCAGCAGTCTACAGGAAGCTGGGGCCAACGTCCTGACTTTC

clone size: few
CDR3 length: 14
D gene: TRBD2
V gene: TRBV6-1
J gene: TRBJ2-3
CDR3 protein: CASTDTSGRFTQYF
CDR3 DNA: TGTGCCAGCACCGATACTAGCGGGCGGTTTACGCAGTATTTT

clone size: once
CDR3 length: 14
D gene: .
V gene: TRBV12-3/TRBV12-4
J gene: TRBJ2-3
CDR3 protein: CASSFSLRTDTQYF
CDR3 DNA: TGTGCCAGCAGTTTTTCATTGCGCACAGATACGCAGTATTTT

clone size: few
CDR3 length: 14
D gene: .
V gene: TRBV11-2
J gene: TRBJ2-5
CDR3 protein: CASSLSTVGETQYF
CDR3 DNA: TGTGCCAGCAGCTTAAGTACGGTCGGAGAGACCCAGTACTTC

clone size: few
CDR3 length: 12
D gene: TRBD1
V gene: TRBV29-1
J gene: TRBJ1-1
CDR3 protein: CSAQGMNTEAFF
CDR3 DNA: TGCAGCGCACAGGGGATGAACACTGAAGCTTTCTTT

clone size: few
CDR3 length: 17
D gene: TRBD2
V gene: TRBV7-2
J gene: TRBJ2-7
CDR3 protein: CASSLVVGGGSQYEQYF
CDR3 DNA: TGTGCCAGCAGCTTAGTAGTCGGCGGCGGGAGTCAGTACGAGCAGTACTTC

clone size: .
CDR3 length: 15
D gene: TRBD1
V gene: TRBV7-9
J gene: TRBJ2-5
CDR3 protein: CASSFLSTGGETQYF
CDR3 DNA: TGTGCCAGCAGCTTCCTATCGACAGGGGGAGAGACCCAGTACTTC

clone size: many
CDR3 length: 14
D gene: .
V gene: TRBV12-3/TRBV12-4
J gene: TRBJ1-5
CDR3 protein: CASSLGDLGQPQHF
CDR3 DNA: TGTGCCAGCAGTTTGGGGGATCTGGGGCAGCCCCAGCATTTT

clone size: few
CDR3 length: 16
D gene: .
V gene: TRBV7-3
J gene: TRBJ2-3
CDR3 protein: CASSLNVGGLTDTQYF
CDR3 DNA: TGTGCCAGCAGCTTAAATGTGGGGGGCCTCACAGATACGCAGTATTTT

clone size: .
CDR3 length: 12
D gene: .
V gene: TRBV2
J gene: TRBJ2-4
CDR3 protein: CASSEGERVQYF
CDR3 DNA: TGTGCCAGCAGTGAAGGGGAGAGGGTACAGTACTTC

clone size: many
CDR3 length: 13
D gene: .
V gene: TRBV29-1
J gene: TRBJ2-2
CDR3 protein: CSVESRHTGELFF
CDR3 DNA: TGCAGCGTTGAAAGCCGGCACACCGGGGAGCTGTTTTTT

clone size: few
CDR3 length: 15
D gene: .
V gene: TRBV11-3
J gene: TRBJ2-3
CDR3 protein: CASSLEPLGGDTQYF
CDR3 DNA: TGTGCCAGCAGCTTAGAACCCCTAGGCGGAGATACGCAGTATTTT

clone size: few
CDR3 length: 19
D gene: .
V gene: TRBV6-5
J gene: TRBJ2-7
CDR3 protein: CASSYSAPAREGARNEQYF
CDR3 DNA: TGTGCCAGCAGTTACTCTGCCCCGGCTCGGGAAGGGGCGCGGAACGAGCAGTACTTC

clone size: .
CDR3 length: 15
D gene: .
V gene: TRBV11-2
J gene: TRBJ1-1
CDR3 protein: CASSLRDNMNTEAFF
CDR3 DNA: TGTGCCAGCAGCTTAAGGGACAACATGAACACTGAAGCTTTCTTT

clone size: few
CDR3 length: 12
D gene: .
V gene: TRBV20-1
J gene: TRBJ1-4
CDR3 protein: CSARQHREKLFF
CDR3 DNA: TGCAGTGCTAGGCAGCATAGGGAAAAACTGTTTTTT